Sequencing of this TCR beta chain was carried out in a study of Ad26.COV2.S vaccination and SARS-CoV-2 variants (dated by TCRdb to about 2021). With respect to the entire study: Vaccine-arm donors came from COV1001, a multicentre, randomized, double-blind, placebo-controlled phase I-IIa trial of Ad26.COV2.S in healthy adults. Ad26.COV2.S was administered intramuscularly at a dose of 5x10^10 or 1x10^11 viral particles, either as one shot or as two shots given 56 days apart. A total of 32 samples were included in the TCR-sequenced set, comprising about 20 Ad26.COV2.S vaccine recipients, 5 placebo recipients and 8 SARS-CoV-2 convalescent individuals. Throughout the experiments and outcome assessment, investigators stayed blinded to trial group allocation. The specificity and breadth of SARS-CoV-2-reactive T cell receptors after Ad26.COV2.S vaccination were assessed by TCRbeta repertoire sequencing. Participants in the trial were split at random into five groups of five each, receiving low-dose or high-dose Ad26.COV2.S once or twice, or else placebo on both occasions. What the authors observed across the whole study: Spike-specific TCR breadth was higher in Ad26.COV2.S recipients than in placebo recipients (P = 0.0014). After vaccination, spike-specific CD8+ and CD4+ T cell responses were reported to show substantial breadth. Vaccine and placebo recipients had comparable non-spike TCR breadth, which fits with the vaccine containing only spike. The study was not powered to compare responses between vaccine doses or regimens. It was noted by the authors that total T cell responses may have been underestimated by the TCR breadth and depth analyses.

Concerning this clone itself: The specificity of this receptor is unknown. No much larger clone is present one base from it, and per-base qualities are unavailable.

V and J are trimmed by 2 bases and 4 bases, and the gene matches miss 9 bases of the junction. The cysteine opens and the phenylalanine closes a CDR3 of 16 amino acids. The entry retains the CDR3 DNA only, 48 bases that are in frame from base 1. According to the germline V gene (reference sequence), CDR1 reads SGHNT and CDR2 reads YYREEE. The sample's treatment or condition label is to be understood as: over 15 received Ad26.COV2.S at low or high dose, single or two shots; roughly five received placebo; per-sample allocation not given. For vaccine and placebo recipients, the sequenced repertoires came from samples collected on day 63 after the first injection. Between 29 July and 7 August 2020, Cohort 1b enrolled 20 to 30 adults aged 18-55 years at one site in Boston, USA. Ad26.COV2.S was a replication-incompetent adenovirus type 26 vector expressing a prefusion-stabilized SARS-CoV-2 spike protein from the original Wuhan strain.

TCRbeta CDR3 regions were sequenced with the immunoSEQ Assay. After extraction, genomic DNA underwent amplification by bias-controlled multiplex PCR, followed by high-throughput sequencing. In the original analysis: To quantify the absolute abundance of every unique TCRbeta CDR3 region, sequences were collapsed and filtered. T cell fraction was estimated by normalization of TCRbeta template counts to usable DNA, with usable DNA being measured through amplification of reference genes present in all nucleated cells. Repertoire TCRs were annotated as SARS-CoV-2-specific by exact matching of V gene, CDR3 amino acid sequence and J gene to a known reactive TCR set. The reference SARS-CoV-2 TCR set came from MIRA and was filtered for enrichment in COVID-19-positive ImmuneCODE repertoires, removing public or cross-reactive TCRs. Using the MIRA antigens, annotated TCRs were further analysed by specific ORF or by position within an ORF. Breadth was defined as annotated unique rearrangements over total unique productive rearrangements; depth was the summed frequency of those rearrangements. Two-sided Wilcoxon rank-sum tests were used to compare TCR breadth between groups. TCRdb's version of the immuneACCESS table is confined to in-frame rearrangements and falls short of the full clone set. An unresolved V gene accounts for under half of the shortfall where checked; the remainder is of unknown origin. That table supplies the V and J calls and clone size; D and trimming were determined from the DNA. For this sample there are 500,000 or so clones; 89% appear just once. The leading ten clones occupy 2.5% to 3% of the sample.

The chain links TRBV5-4 with TRBJ2-5, with 9 bases in between that match TRBD2. The sequencing here drew on peripheral blood, taken in a trial of Ad26.COV2.S vaccine versus placebo. This receptor was obtained from a person between 18 and 65 years old who received the Ad26.COV2.S COVID-19 vaccine or a placebo. The DNA sequence is as follows: TGTGCCAGCAGCTTTCGAATAGCGGGAGTAGGAGAGACCCAGTACTTC. Protein translation: CASSFRIAGVGETQYF.